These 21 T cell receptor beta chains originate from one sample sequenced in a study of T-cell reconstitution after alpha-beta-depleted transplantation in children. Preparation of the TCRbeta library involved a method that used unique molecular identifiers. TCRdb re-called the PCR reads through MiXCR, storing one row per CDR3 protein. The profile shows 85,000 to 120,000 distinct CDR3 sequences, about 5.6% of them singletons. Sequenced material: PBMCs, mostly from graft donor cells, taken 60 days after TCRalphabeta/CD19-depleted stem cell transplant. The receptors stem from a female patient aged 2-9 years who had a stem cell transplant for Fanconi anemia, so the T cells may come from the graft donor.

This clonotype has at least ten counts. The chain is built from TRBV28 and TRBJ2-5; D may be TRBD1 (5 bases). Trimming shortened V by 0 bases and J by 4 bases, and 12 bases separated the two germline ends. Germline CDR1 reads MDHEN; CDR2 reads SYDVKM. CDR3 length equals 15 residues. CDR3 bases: TGTGCCAGCAGTTTATGGGCAGGGTCTAGAGAGACCCAGTACTTC. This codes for CASSLWAGSRETQYF. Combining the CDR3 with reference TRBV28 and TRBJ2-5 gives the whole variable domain DVKVTQSSRYLVKRTGEKVFLECVQDMDHENMFWYRQDPGLGLRLIYFSYDVKMKEKGDIPEGYSVSREKKERFSLILESASTNQTSMYLCASSLWAGSRETQYFGPGTRLLVL.

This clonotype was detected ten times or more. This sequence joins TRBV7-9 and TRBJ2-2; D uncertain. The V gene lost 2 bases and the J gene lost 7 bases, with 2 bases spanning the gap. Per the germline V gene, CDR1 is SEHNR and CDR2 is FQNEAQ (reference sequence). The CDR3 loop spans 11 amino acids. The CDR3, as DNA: TGTGCCAGCAGCTTAATCGGGGAGCTGTTTTTT. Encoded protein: CASSLIGELFF.

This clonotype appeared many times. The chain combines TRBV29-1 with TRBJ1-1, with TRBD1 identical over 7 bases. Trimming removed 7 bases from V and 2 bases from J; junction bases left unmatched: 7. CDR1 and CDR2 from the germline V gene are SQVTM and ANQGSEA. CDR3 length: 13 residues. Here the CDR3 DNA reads TGCAGCGCTTCGGGACAGTCTAACACTGAAGCTTTCTTT. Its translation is CSASGQSNTEAFF. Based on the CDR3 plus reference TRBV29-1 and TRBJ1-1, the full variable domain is SAVISQKPSRDICQRGTSLTIQCQVDSQVTMMFWYRQQPGQSLTLIATANQGSEATYESGFVIDKFPISRPNLTFSTLTVSNMSPEDSSIYLCSASGQSNTEAFFGQGTRLTVV.

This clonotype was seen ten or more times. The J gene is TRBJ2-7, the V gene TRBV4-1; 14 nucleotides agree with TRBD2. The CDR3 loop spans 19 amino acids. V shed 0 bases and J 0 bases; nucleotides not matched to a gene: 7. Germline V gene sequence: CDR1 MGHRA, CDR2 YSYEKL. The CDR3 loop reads CASSQDLPGTSGSSYEQYF. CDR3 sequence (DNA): TGCGCCAGCAGCCAAGATCTACCTGGGACTAGCGGGAGCTCCTACGAGCAGTACTTC.

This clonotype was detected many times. The CDR3 loop reads CSASGETQYF. The CDR3 region has the DNA TGCAGTGCTAGTGGCGAGACCCAGTACTTC. The chain employs TRBV20-1 and TRBJ2-5; D gene ambiguous. The CDR3 loop spans 10 amino acids. V gave up 3 bases and J gave up 5 bases, with 4 bases separating them. Germline lookup yields CDR1 DFQATT and CDR2 SNEGSKA (reference sequence).

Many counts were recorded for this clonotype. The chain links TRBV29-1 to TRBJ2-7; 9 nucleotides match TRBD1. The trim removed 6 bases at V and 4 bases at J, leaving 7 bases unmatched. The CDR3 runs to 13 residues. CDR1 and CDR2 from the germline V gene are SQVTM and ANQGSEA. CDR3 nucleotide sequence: TGCAGCGTCGCGGACAGGGGACGTTACGAGCAGTACTTC. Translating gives CSVADRGRYEQYF.

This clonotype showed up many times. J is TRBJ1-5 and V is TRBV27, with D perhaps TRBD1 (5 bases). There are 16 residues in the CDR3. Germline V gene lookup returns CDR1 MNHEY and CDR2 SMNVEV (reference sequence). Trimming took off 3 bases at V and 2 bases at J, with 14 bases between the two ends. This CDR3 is CASSFRGVYRNQPQHF. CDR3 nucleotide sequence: TGTGCCAGCAGTTTTAGGGGAGTTTATCGCAATCAGCCCCAGCATTTT.

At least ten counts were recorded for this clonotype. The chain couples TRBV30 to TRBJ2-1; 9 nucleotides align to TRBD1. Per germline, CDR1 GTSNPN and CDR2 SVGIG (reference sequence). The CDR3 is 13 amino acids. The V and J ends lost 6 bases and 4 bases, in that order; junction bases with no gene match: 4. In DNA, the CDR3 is TGTGCCTGTCCCGGGACAGGGTACAATGAGCAGTTCTTC. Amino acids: CACPGTGYNEQFF.

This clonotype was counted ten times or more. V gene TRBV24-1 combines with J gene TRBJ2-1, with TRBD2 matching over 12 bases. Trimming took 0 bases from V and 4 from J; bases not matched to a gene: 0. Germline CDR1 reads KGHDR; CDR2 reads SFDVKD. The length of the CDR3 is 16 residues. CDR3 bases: TGTGCCACCAGTGATTTGACTAGCGGGAGGTACAATGAGCAGTTCTTC. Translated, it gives CATSDLTSGRYNEQFF.

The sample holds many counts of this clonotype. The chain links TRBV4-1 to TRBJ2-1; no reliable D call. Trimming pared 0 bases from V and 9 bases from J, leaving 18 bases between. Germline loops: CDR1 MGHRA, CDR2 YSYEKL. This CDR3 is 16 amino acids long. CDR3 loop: CASSQDPVTALGEQFF. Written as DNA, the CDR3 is TGCGCCAGCAGCCAAGATCCCGTCACGGCGCTGGGTGAGCAGTTCTTC.

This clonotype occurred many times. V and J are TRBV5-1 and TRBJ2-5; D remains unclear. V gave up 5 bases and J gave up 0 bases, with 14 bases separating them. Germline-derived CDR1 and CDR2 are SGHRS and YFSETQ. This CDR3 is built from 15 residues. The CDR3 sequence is CASRDSTLYQETQYF. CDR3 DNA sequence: TGCGCCAGCAGAGATTCCACCCTTTACCAAGAGACCCAGTACTTC.

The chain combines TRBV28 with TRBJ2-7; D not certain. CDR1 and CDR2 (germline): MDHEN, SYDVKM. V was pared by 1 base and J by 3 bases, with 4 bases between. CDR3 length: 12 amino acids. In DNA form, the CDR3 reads TGTGCCAGCAGTTTATTCGGCTACGAGCAGTACTTC. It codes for CASSLFGYEQYF.

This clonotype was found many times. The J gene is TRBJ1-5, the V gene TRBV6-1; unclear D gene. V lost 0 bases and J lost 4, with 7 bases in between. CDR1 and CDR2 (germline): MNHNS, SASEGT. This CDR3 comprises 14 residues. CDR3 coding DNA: TGTGCCAGCAGTGAAGCTTCAGCTAATCAGCCCCAGCATTTT. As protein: CASSEASANQPQHF.

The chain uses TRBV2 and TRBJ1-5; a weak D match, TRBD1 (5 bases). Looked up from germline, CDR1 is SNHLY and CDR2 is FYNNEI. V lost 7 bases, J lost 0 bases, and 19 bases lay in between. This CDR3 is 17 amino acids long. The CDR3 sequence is CASTYIPGPNSNQPQHF. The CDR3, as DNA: TGTGCCAGCACGTATATTCCGGGACCCAATAGCAATCAGCCCCAGCATTTT.

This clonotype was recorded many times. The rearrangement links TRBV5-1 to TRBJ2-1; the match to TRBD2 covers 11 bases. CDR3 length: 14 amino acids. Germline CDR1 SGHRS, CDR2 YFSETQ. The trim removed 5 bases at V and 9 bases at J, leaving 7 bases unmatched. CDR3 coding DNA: TGCGCCAGCAGACTAGCGGGAGACAGCGGTGAGCAGTTCTTC. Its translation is CASRLAGDSGEQFF.

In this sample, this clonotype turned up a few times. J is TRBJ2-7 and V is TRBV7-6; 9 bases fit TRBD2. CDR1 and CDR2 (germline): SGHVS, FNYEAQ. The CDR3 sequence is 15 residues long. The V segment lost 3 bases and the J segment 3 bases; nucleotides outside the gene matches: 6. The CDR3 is CASSFPAGGVYEQYF. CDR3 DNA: TGTGCCAGCAGCTTTCCCGCGGGAGGGGTCTACGAGCAGTACTTC. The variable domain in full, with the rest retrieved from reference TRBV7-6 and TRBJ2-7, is GAGVSQSPRYKVTKRGQDVALRCDPISGHVSLYWYRQALGQGPEFLTYFNYEAQQDKSGLPNDRFSAERPEGSISTLTIQRTEQRDSAMYRCASSFPAGGVYEQYFGPGTRLTVT.

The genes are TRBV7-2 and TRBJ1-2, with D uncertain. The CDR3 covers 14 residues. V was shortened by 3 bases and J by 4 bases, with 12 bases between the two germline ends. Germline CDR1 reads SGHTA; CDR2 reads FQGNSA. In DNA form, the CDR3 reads TGTGCCAGCAGCTTTGGGTTTGGAACCTATGGCTACACCTTC. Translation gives CASSFGFGTYGYTF.

CDR3 nucleotides: TGCGCCAGCAGCTTGGCTTCTAGCACCGGGGAGCTGTTTTTT. Its protein product is CASSLASSTGELFF. J is TRBJ2-2 and V is TRBV5-1, with D unclear. This CDR3 region has 14 residues. Germline V gene data show CDR1 as SGHRS and CDR2 as YFSETQ. The V end lost 0 bases, the J end lost 4 bases, and 7 bases lay between the germline ends.

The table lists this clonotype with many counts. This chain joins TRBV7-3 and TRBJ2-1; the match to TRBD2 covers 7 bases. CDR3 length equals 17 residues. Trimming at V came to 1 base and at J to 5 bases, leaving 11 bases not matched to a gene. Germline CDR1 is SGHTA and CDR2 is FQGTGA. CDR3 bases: TGTGCCAGCAGCTTAAGTGCGGGGGTTGGGGGTCACAATGAGCAGTTCTTC. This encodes CASSLSAGVGGHNEQFF.

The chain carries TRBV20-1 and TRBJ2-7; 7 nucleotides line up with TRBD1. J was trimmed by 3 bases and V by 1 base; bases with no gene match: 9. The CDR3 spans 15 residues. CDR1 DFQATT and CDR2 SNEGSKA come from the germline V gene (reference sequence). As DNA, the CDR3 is TGCAGTGCTAGAGCCGGGACAGTGGGAGTCTACGAGCAGTACTTC. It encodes CSARAGTVGVYEQYF.

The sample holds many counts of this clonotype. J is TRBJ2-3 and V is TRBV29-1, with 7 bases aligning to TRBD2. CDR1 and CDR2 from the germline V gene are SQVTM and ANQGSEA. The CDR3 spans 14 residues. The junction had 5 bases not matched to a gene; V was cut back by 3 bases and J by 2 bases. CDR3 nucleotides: TGCAGCGTTGAGGGGCGGGAGCACACAGATACGCAGTATTTT. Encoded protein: CSVEGREHTDTQYF.